The clone carrying this T cell receptor (beta chain) occurred a few times. The source of the sample is a study of cytomegalovirus exposure and HLA in healthy donors. Trimming at V came to 1 base and at J to 4 bases, leaving 8 bases not matched to a gene. Germline V CDR1 and CDR2: SGHAT, FQNNGV. This CDR3 is 17 amino acids long. A multiplex PCR was run with 60 Vbeta primers and 13 Jbeta primers. TCRdb keeps only in-frame clones here, not all; method: immunoSEQ multiplex PCR. The table includes 140,000 or so clones, 75% to 90% detected once. This chain links TRBV11-2 with TRBJ1-4, with TRBD1 identical over 8 bases. This sequence originates from a female donor in good health and CMV-seronegative. The sample was PBMCs. The chain's CDR3 is CASSLGVRGLGNEKLFF. DNA of the CDR3: TGTGCCAGCAGCTTAGGGGTCAGGGGGCTCGGTAATGAAAAACTGTTTTTT.